Detailed here is one TCR beta chain. The antigen is undetermined. Sample time point: patch test 2, 6 weeks after DPC sensitization. Described treatment: therapeutic diphenylcyclopropenone sensitization with weekly scalp DPC. People who gave samples had alopecia, were 18 to 70 years old, and were suitable for DPC. Individual cDNA molecules each carried unique molecular identifiers attached by the library. MiXCR was run by TCRdb on the RACE reads, yielding one entry per CDR3 protein. The sample records 80,000 to 100,000 distinct CDR3 sequences, approximately 9.3% being singletons. The CDR3 runs to 14 residues. CDR1 is MDHEN and CDR2 is SYDVKM in the germline V gene. The V end was cut by 6 bases, the J end by 0 bases, with 6 bases between. This entry belongs to a study of human T cells and chemical hapten exposure. Study-wide background: DPC at 0.01% went onto the upper back in patch tests, read at 6 days.

Broader study findings: Sensitizing with DPC caused no change in TCRs above 1 in 1000 frequency.

The specimen was whole blood, collected in connection with sensitization to the hapten diphenylcyclopropenone (DPC). This chain connects TRBV28 to TRBJ2-6, with D unresolved. The sequence derives from a woman in her thirties or forties with alopecia areata. Some clones in this sample may be carry-over from other donors' samples. CDR3 loop: CASSVVSGANVLTF. The CDR3 bases are TGTGCCAGCAGCGTTGTCTCTGGGGCCAACGTCCTGACTTTC.